This TCR beta chain derives from a study of blood T cell repertoires in COVID-19. Study at large: Acute and convalescent COVID-19 samples came from the United States, Italy and Spain. PBMCs, B-cell-depleted T cells, or T cells provided the cDNA or gDNA that made up the material.

V was pared by 7 bases and J by 10 bases, with 11 bases between. Germline loops: CDR1 MNHEY, CDR2 SVGAGI. The CDR3 loop spans 12 amino acids. As handled by the study authors: Reference gene primer amplification yielded estimated nucleated cell counts. Generated by immunoSEQ multiplex PCR, the TCRdb table keeps only in-frame clones and is missing some. The V and J calls and clone size come from that table; D and trimming were worked out from the DNA. The sample holds about 240,000 clones, 86% seen once. The V and J genes are TRBV6-5 and TRBJ1-6, with D perhaps matching TRBD1 (5 bases). This TCR came from a man aged 60-69 years with acute or convalescent COVID-19. The source material was peripheral blood. The CDR3: CASKVGGSPLHF. The DNA for the CDR3 is TGTGCCAGCAAGGTGGGGGGATCACCCCTCCACTTT.